Reported below is one T cell receptor beta chain. No antigen is known for it. No quality values exist for individual bases; no much larger clone is one base distant. The cysteine opens and the phenylalanine closes a CDR3 of 18 amino acids. The read is trimmed to its CDR3 DNA, 54 bases read in frame from base 1. At the junction V is shortened by 2 bases and J by 2 bases; bases outside the gene matches: 9. The germline V gene encodes CDR1 LNHDA and CDR2 SQIVND (reference sequence). This entry is derived from a study of control samples from healthy donors and cancer patients (dated by TCRdb to the early 2020s). The method was the immunoSEQ multiplex PCR assay. This is the immuneACCESS table as TCRdb keeps it, with only in-frame sequences that have V and J called. A part of the clones is gone; compared with another copy, unresolved V genes explain less than half, and the rest is unexplained. Counted in this sample were some 45,000 clones; 75% to 95% of them appeared once. 22% of the sample belongs to the ten largest clones.

This clonotype was obtained from a woman between 35 and 50 years old with head and neck cancer. The sequencing sample was made of PBMCs. The rearrangement combines TRBV19 with TRBJ1-2; 12 junctional bases match TRBD1. CDR3 reads: CASSILREGTGGNYGYTF. The bases are TGTGCCAGTAGTATACTCCGAGAGGGGACAGGGGGCAACTATGGCTACACCTTC. Here the CDR3 is joined to the reference TRBV19 and TRBJ1-2 genes, and the full variable domain is: DGGITQSPKYLFRKEGQNVTLSCEQNLNHDAMYWYRQDPGQGLRLIYYSQIVNDFQKGDIAEGYSVSREKKESFPLTVTSAQKNPTAFYLCASSILREGTGGNYGYTFGSGTRLTVV.